This TCR beta chain was sequenced during a study of CD8+CD57+ T cells in acquired aplastic anemia. Study context: Each DNA sample taken from sorted CD4+ and CD8+ cells came to approximately 3 ug on average.

The table lists this clonotype with many counts. Genomic DNA, the template, was used for profiling of the TCR beta VDJ and CDR3. Via MiXCR, TCRdb re-called the reads, giving one row per CDR3 protein. The data hold fewer than 80,000 distinct CDR3 sequences, with about 70% observed a single time. Patients sequenced had flow cytometry evidence of CD8+CD57+ cell expansion. This TCR derives from a human donor with aplastic anemia. Sequencing was done on a sample of sorted CD4+, CD8+, or CD8+CD57+ T cells (not recorded which) from PBMCs.

CDR3 region: CASFEGYEQFF. Written as DNA, the CDR3 is TGTGCCAGCTTTGAGGGGTATGAGCAGTTCTTC. V usage is TRBV6-1 and J usage is TRBJ2-1; D is perhaps TRBD1 or TRBD2 (5 bases each). Germline V gene sequence: CDR1 MNHNS, CDR2 SASEGT. The CDR3 covers 11 residues. Trimming removed 8 bases at V and 8 bases at J, with 10 bases between.